One and the same sample provided the 20 T cell receptor beta chains below, sequenced in a study of blood T cell repertoires in COVID-19. TCRdb's copy holds only in-frame clones and misses some; the assay was immunoSEQ multiplex PCR. The table has tens of thousands of clones, roughly 80% seen once. Sequencing input: peripheral blood. The receptors were gathered from a human donor in a cohort sampled during active or convalescent COVID-19.

The chain uses TRBV18 and TRBJ1-5; no clear D. The CDR3 loop spans 16 amino acids. CDR1 is KGHSH and CDR2 is LQKENI in the germline V gene. V lost 3 bases, J lost 3 bases, and 15 bases lay in between. CDR3 in amino acids: CASSPTSAGNNQPQHF. The CDR3 DNA is TGTGCCAGCTCACCCACCTCAGCAGGAAACAATCAGCCCCAGCATTTT.

The rearrangement links TRBV7-2 to TRBJ1-3; D might be TRBD1 (6 bases). This CDR3 spans 15 amino acids. Trimming pared 7 bases from V and 0 bases from J, leaving 13 bases between. Per germline, CDR1 SGHTA and CDR2 FQGNSA. The CDR3 spells CASTPRGYSGNTIYF. The CDR3 bases are TGTGCCAGCACCCCTAGGGGGTACTCTGGAAACACCATATATTTT.

The chain uses TRBV7-9 and TRBJ1-2; D is unresolved. The V end was cut by 5 bases, the J end by 5 bases, with 6 bases between. Germline values: CDR1 SEHNR, CDR2 FQNEAQ (reference sequence). CDR3 length equals 11 residues. CDR3 coding DNA: TGTGCCAGCAGCCTCGAGTATGGCTACACCTTC. It translates to CASSLEYGYTF.

The V and J genes are TRBV7-8 and TRBJ2-7; 11 bases are shared with TRBD2. This CDR3 comprises 15 residues. The V gene end was trimmed by 1 base and the J gene end by 4 bases; junction bases not matched to a gene: 3. Germline lookup yields CDR1 SGHVS and CDR2 FQNEAQ. The CDR3, as DNA: TGTGCCAGCAGCTTAGTCGGGACTAGCGGATACGAGCAGTACTTC. Translated: CASSLVGTSGYEQYF. Filled out from reference TRBV7-8 and TRBJ2-7, the complete variable domain reads GAGVSQSPRYKVAKRGQDVALRCDPISGHVSLFWYQQALGQGPEFLTYFQNEAQLDKSGLPSDRFFAERPEGSVSTLKIQRTQQEDSAVYLCASSLVGTSGYEQYFGPGTRLTVT.

The chain links TRBV7-6 to TRBJ2-7; 11 bases map to TRBD2. From germline, CDR1 is SGHVS and CDR2 FNYEAQ. V lost 7 bases and J lost 1; bases outside the gene matches: 9. This CDR3 is built from 16 residues. The CDR3 is CASTQGLADQSYEQYF. The CDR3, as DNA: TGTGCCAGCACCCAGGGACTAGCGGACCAATCCTACGAGCAGTACTTC.

The chain carries TRBV27 and TRBJ1-2; D might be TRBD1 (5 bases). Germline values: CDR1 MNHEY, CDR2 SMNVEV (reference sequence). Trimming stripped 5 bases from V and 1 base from J, with 11 bases between. This CDR3 is built from 14 residues. The CDR3 here is CASSPGGGNYGYTF. The CDR3 DNA follows: TGTGCCAGCAGTCCTGGGGGGGGTAACTATGGCTACACCTTC.

This clone came up once. The chain has TRBV28 and TRBJ1-4; 9 nucleotides match TRBD1. The V gene's germline CDR1 is MDHEN and CDR2 SYDVKM. The CDR3 runs 14 residues. V trimming: 7 bases; J trimming: 7 bases; junction bases outside the gene matches: 7. This CDR3 reads CASIPGQGGEKLFF. The CDR3 DNA reads TGTGCCAGCATACCGGGACAGGGTGGTGAAAAACTGTTTTTT.

The chain is built from TRBV7-2 and TRBJ1-6; 7 nucleotides match TRBD1. The CDR3 runs to 14 residues. The germline V gene encodes CDR1 SGHTA and CDR2 FQGNSA. The J segment lost 7 bases and the V segment lost 5 bases, leaving 5 bases of the junction unmatched. CDR3 nucleotide sequence: TGTGCCAGCAGCCCCGGGACAGAAAATTCACCCCTCCACTTT. Encoded protein: CASSPGTENSPLHF.

CDR3 in amino acids: CASSQERRGHPPYF. The CDR3 DNA follows: TGTGCCAGCAGCCAAGAACGCCGAGGACACCCCCCGTATTTT. The chain is built from TRBV4-2 and TRBJ2-3; D is possibly TRBD1 (5 bases). The CDR3 is 14 amino acids. Germline V CDR1 and CDR2: LGHNA, YNFKEQ. V was shortened by 0 bases and J by 14 bases, with 18 bases between the two germline ends.

By share, this clone ranks as medium-sized. V is TRBV25-1 and J is TRBJ1-2; TRBD1 matches at 7 bases. The CDR3 is 14 amino acids. Looked up from germline, CDR1 is MGHDK and CDR2 is SYGVNS. The trim removed 6 bases at V and 4 bases at J, leaving 8 bases unmatched. As DNA, the CDR3 is TGTGCCAGCAGCCCCTGGGACAGAGTCTATGGCTACACCTTC. Its translation: CASSPWDRVYGYTF.

The chain employs TRBV24-1 and TRBJ2-2; the match to TRBD1 covers 10 bases. This CDR3 spans 14 amino acids. V lost 10 bases to trimming and J lost 5 bases; unmatched junction nucleotides: 6. The germline V gene has CDR1 KGHDR and CDR2 SFDVKD. This chain's CDR3 is CATEGQGSTGELFF. As DNA, the CDR3 is TGTGCCACGGAGGGACAGGGGTCTACCGGGGAGCTGTTTTTT.

The genes are TRBV11-2 and TRBJ2-3; 7 bases match TRBD1. From germline, CDR1 is SGHAT and CDR2 FQNNGV. The V segment lost 5 bases and the J segment 2 bases; nucleotides outside the gene matches: 13. CDR3 length: 17 residues. Written as DNA, the CDR3 is TGTGCCAGCAGCCAAAGCCTCAGGGGGTTAGACACAGATACGCAGTATTTT. Amino acid sequence: CASSQSLRGLDTDTQYF.

The chain joins TRBV21-1 to TRBJ1-2; TRBD1, the table's D call, lacks a check against the DNA. TRBV21-1 is a recognized pseudogene. The CDR3 totals 15 residues. CDR3: CASSLGCRAPYGYTF. CDR3 coding DNA: TGTGCCAGCAGCCTGGGGTGCAGGGCCCCCTATGGCTACACCTTC.

V gene TRBV25-1 combines with J gene TRBJ1-1; no clear D gene. The CDR3 runs 11 residues. The germline V and J ends were trimmed by 6 bases and 7 bases, with 9 bases remaining between them. Germline-derived CDR1 and CDR2 are MGHDK and SYGVNS. The CDR3 loop reads CASSRGYEAFF. CDR3 bases: TGTGCCAGCAGCCGGGGATATGAAGCTTTCTTT.

V is TRBV7-3 and J is TRBJ2-7; D is unresolved. The germline V and J ends were trimmed by 5 bases and 5 bases, with 13 bases remaining between them. The CDR3 is made up of 13 amino acids. Germline CDR1 is SGHTA and CDR2 is FQGTGA. The CDR3 here is CASSPQALDEQYF. The DNA for the CDR3 is TGTGCCAGCAGCCCCCAGGCGTTGGACGAGCAGTACTTC.

The chain recombines TRBV10-1 with TRBJ1-1; TRBD1 matches 9 bases. The trim removed 6 bases at V and 5 bases at J, leaving 4 bases unmatched. The CDR3 covers 13 residues. In germline, CDR1 is WNHNN, CDR2 SYGVQD (reference sequence). CDR3 amino acids: CASRDRGITEAFF. CDR3 nucleotide sequence: TGCGCCAGCAGGGACAGGGGCATAACTGAAGCTTTCTTT.

This clone was detected only a few times. This chain joins TRBV6-6 and TRBJ1-1; possible D gene TRBD1, 6 bases. Germline V gene data show CDR1 as MNHNY and CDR2 as SVGAGI (reference sequence). Deletions cut 5 bases from V and 6 bases from J, with 25 bases between. The CDR3 has 17 amino acids. The CDR3 spells CASSPFKPTTGHAEAFF. The CDR3 DNA sequence: TGTGCCAGCAGTCCCTTTAAACCGACTACAGGGCACGCTGAAGCTTTCTTT.

The J gene is TRBJ1-1, the V gene TRBV11-2; tentatively, D is TRBD1 (6 bases). Trimming removed 3 bases at V and 4 bases at J, with 12 bases between. CDR3 length: 14 residues. CDR1 and CDR2 (germline): SGHAT, FQNNGV. The CDR3 sequence: CASSLTGRSTEAFF. The CDR3 DNA sequence: TGTGCCAGCAGCTTGACAGGAAGATCCACTGAAGCTTTCTTT. The whole variable domain, filled in from reference TRBV11-2 and TRBJ1-1, reads EAGVAQSPRYKIIEKRQSVAFWCNPISGHATLYWYQQILGQGPKLLIQFQNNGVVDDSQLPKDRFSAERLKGVDSTLKIQPAKLEDSAVYLCASSLTGRSTEAFFGQGTRLTVV.

This clone showed up just a few times. The genes are TRBV9 and TRBJ2-1; 7 bases align to TRBD1. The CDR3 extends over 17 amino acids. Trimming took 3 bases from V and 3 from J; bases not matched to a gene: 12. CDR1 and CDR2 (germline): SGDLS, YYNGEE. CDR3 region: CASSARQGSGLYNEQFF. The CDR3 nucleotides read TGTGCCAGCAGCGCCCGACAGGGCTCAGGCCTCTACAATGAGCAGTTCTTC.

This clone has just one count. J is TRBJ1-5 and V is TRBV19; no reliable D call. V gave up 2 bases and J gave up 4 bases, with 9 bases separating them. The CDR3 extends over 14 amino acids. Germline assignment: CDR1 LNHDA and CDR2 SQIVND (reference sequence). CDR3 nucleotide sequence: TGTGCCAGTAGTATACAGCGGTATAATCAGCCCCAGCATTTT. Translated, it gives CASSIQRYNQPQHF.